This T cell receptor (beta chain) was recorded in a study of blood T cell repertoires in COVID-19. There are 14 residues in the CDR3. Trimming left V 2 bases short and J 0 bases short, with 7 bases between. Germline V gene lookup returns CDR1 MNHNS and CDR2 SASEGT. Only one count was recorded for this clone. Clones were sequenced by immunoSEQ multiplex PCR, and TCRdb holds only the in-frame ones, with some missing. The sample shows 150,000 to 190,000 clones, about four fifths of them seen only once. This chain joins TRBV6-1 and TRBJ1-1, with unresolved D. The clonotype was recovered from a woman of 80 years or more with acute or convalescent COVID-19. The source material was peripheral blood. The CDR3 DNA follows: TGTGCCAGCAGTGAAAAACGCGTGAACACTGAAGCTTTCTTT. As protein: CASSEKRVNTEAFF.